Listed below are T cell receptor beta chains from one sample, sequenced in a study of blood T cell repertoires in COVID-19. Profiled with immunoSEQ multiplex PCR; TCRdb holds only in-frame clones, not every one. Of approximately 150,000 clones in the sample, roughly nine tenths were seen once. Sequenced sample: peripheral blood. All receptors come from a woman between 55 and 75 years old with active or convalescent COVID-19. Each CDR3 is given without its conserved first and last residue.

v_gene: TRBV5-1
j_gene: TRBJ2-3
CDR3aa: ASSSSGTGTVDTQY

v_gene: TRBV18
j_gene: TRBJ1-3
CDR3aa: ASSPTGTGDSGNTIY

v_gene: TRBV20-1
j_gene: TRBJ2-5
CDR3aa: SASPGGSQY

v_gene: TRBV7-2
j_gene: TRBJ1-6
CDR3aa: ASSLVRTGVNSPLH

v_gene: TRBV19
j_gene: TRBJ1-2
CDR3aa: ASSIARGAQDGYT

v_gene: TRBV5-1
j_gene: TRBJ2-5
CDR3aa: ASSGTGVETQY

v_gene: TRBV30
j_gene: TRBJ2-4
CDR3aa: AWSVSGAKNIQY

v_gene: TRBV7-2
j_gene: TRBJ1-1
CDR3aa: ASSSTNYNEAF

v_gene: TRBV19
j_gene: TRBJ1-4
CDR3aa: ASSGPGQNNEKLF

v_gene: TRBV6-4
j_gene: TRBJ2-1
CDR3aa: ASSPLAGVRDEQF

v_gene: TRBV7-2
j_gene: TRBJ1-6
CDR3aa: ASSQQTVGSYNSPLH

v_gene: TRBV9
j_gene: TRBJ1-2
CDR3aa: ASSEGGDGYT

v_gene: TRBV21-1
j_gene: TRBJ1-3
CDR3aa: ASSKAQHHSGNTIY

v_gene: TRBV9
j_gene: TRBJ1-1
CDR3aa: ASTKTGANTEAF